This paragraph covers one TCR beta chain sequence. What it binds is not known. The study made its TCR cDNA through 5'RACE template switching. That step introduced a universal primer site along with UMIs. TCRdb redid the calling of the 5' RACE reads with MiXCR, one entry per CDR3 protein. The sample has around 65,000 distinct CDR3 sequences; approximately 5.9% are singletons. CDR3 size: 15 residues. Germline assignment: CDR1 LNHDA and CDR2 SQIVND (reference sequence). With 3 bases clipped from V and 2 bases from J, the junction kept 4 bases outside the gene matches. This sample stems from a study of T cells after yellow fever vaccination. Study-wide context: When fractions had low cell numbers, they were prepared with SMART-Seq v4 Ultra Low Input.

Study results and caveats: Overlap between CD4 and CD8 compartments was detected for a small share of clonotypes. The secondary response peaked faster, at day 5 versus 15, but was weaker.

The chain combines TRBV19 with TRBJ1-2, with 9 bases that match TRBD1. The sequencing used CD4+ T cells sorted from PBMCs, collected roughly 15 days after the first yellow fever vaccination. The receptor comes from a man between 18 and 29 years old who received the YFV17D yellow fever vaccine. The CDR3 protein is CASSIRGTGNYGYTF. The CDR3 DNA reads as TGTGCCAGTAGTATTCGGGGGACAGGGAACTATGGCTACACCTTC.